This entry lists 32 T cell receptor beta chains sequenced from one sample in a study of blood T cell repertoires in COVID-19 (dated by TCRdb to about 2020). Preparation of the library involved the immunoSEQ multiplex PCR assay. Here the immuneACCESS table is served through TCRdb, limited to in-frame sequences with V and J called. Missing clones are a known gap in these copies; in checked studies unresolved V genes cover under half, and the rest lacks a known reason. The sample profile shows approximately 170,000 clones; around 89% of them were found once. Approximately 2% of the sample goes to the ten largest clones. The sample taken for sequencing was peripheral blood. Every receptor here comes from a man aged 18 to 29 who had recovered from COVID-19.

The CDR3 is CASSYSPTGVYGYTF. DNA of the CDR3: TGTGCCAGCAGTTACTCCCCGACAGGAGTCTATGGCTACACCTTC. V usage is TRBV6-5 and J usage is TRBJ1-2; the D gene is possibly TRBD1 (6 bases). Trimming took 0 bases from V and 4 from J, leaving 12 bases between them. The CDR3 is 15 residues long. Germline values: CDR1 MNHEY, CDR2 SVGAGI.

This clone was observed a single time. The V call is TRBV7-2, the J call TRBJ1-5, with D possibly matching TRBD1 (5 bases). V lost 7 bases and J 3 bases, leaving 10 bases between the germline ends. The CDR3 is 13 amino acids. Germline CDR1 SGHTA, CDR2 FQGNSA. DNA for the CDR3: TGTGCCAGCACCACGGGACTCAATCAGCCCCAGCATTTT. Translating gives CASTTGLNQPQHF.

The V gene is TRBV4-3, the J gene TRBJ2-1, with 11 positions matching TRBD2. The V segment lost 4 bases and the J segment 7 bases; nucleotides outside the gene matches: 9. CDR3 size: 16 residues. Germline loops: CDR1 LGHNA, CDR2 YSLEER. The CDR3, as DNA: TGCGCCAGCAGCCTAGAACTAGCGGGAGAAGGTAATGAGCAGTTCTTC. Its translation is CASSLELAGEGNEQFF.

The J gene is TRBJ1-1, the V gene TRBV19; D possibly corresponds to TRBD1 (6 bases). This CDR3 region has 13 residues. The V end was cut by 11 bases, the J end by 3 bases, with 16 bases between. Germline V CDR1 and CDR2: LNHDA, SQIVND (reference sequence). The CDR3 loop is CASFGQFDTEAFF. CDR3 DNA: TGTGCCTCCTTCGGACAGTTTGACACTGAAGCTTTCTTT.

V usage is TRBV7-2 and J usage is TRBJ2-5; 8 bases align to TRBD1. Trimming took 5 bases from V and 1 from J; bases not matched to a gene: 9. The CDR3 totals 16 residues. The germline V gene has CDR1 SGHTA and CDR2 FQGNSA. CDR3 sequence (DNA): TGTGCCAGCAGCACGCGACAGGGGACATCCCAAGAGACCCAGTACTTC. This codes for CASSTRQGTSQETQYF.

This chain joins TRBV5-1 and TRBJ1-4, with 8 positions matching TRBD1. Germline CDR1 SGHRS, CDR2 YFSETQ. This CDR3 region has 14 residues. Trimming removed 4 bases from V and 8 bases from J; junction bases left unmatched: 7. CDR3 bases: TGCGCCAGCAGCGCAGGGGGCGTGGACGAAAAACTGTTTTTT. Its protein is CASSAGGVDEKLFF.

The CDR3 here is CASSLAGYGYTF. In nucleotides, the CDR3 is TGTGCCAGCAGCTTGGCCGGGTATGGCTACACCTTC. This chain joins TRBV5-8 and TRBJ1-2, with D unresolved. This CDR3 has 12 residues. Germline CDR1 reads SGHTS; CDR2 reads YDEGEE. V shed 0 bases and J shed 5 bases, with 5 bases lying between them.

The chain couples TRBV28 to TRBJ1-1, with 8 bases lining up with TRBD1. V was clipped by 4 bases and J by 1 base; unmatched bases: 2. Germline values: CDR1 MDHEN, CDR2 SYDVKM. This CDR3 spans 14 amino acids. The CDR3 DNA sequence: TGTGCCAGCAGTTCCGGGACAGGGAACACTGAAGCTTTCTTT. Its protein is CASSSGTGNTEAFF.

The chain combines TRBV3-1 (or the pseudogene TRBV3-2) with TRBJ2-1, with 9 bases matching TRBD2. The CDR3 totals 17 residues. V dropped 7 bases and J dropped 5; count of bases not matched to a gene: 15. CDR1 and CDR2 from the germline V gene are LGHDT and YNNKEL (reference sequence). CDR3 residues: CASTLWGGRATNNEQFF. CDR3 coding DNA: TGTGCCAGCACCCTATGGGGCGGGAGGGCCACGAACAATGAGCAGTTCTTC.

This chain joins TRBV27 and TRBJ2-1; 9 nucleotides agree with TRBD2. Germline V gene lookup returns CDR1 MNHEY and CDR2 SMNVEV (reference sequence). Trimming at V came to 5 bases and at J to 4 bases, leaving 6 bases not matched to a gene. The CDR3 loop spans 15 amino acids. The CDR3 reads CASSLDSGRYNEQFF. The CDR3 region has the DNA TGTGCCAGCAGTCTTGATAGCGGGAGATACAATGAGCAGTTCTTC.

V gene TRBV6-5 combines with J gene TRBJ1-4; 8 positions match TRBD1. CDR1 and CDR2 from the germline V gene are MNHEY and SVGAGI. Trimming removed 10 bases from V and 6 bases from J; junction bases left unmatched: 13. This CDR3 has 15 residues. CDR3 sequence: CATLPTTGVHEKLFF. As DNA, the CDR3 is TGTGCCACCCTGCCGACGACAGGGGTACATGAAAAACTGTTTTTT.

The rearrangement joins TRBV7-2 to TRBJ1-2; unclear D gene. Trimming cost V 1 base and J 0 bases, with 3 bases left between them. The CDR3 is made up of 13 amino acids. CDR1 SGHTA and CDR2 FQGNSA come from the germline V gene. The CDR3 DNA reads TGTGCCAGCAGCTTAGTAACTAACTATGGCTACACCTTC. Translation: CASSLVTNYGYTF.

J is TRBJ1-1 and V is TRBV7-9, with TRBD1 identical over 7 bases. The CDR3 loop spans 14 amino acids. J was trimmed by 8 bases and V by 4 bases; bases with no gene match: 10. Germline CDR1 and CDR2: SEHNR and FQNEAQ (reference sequence). DNA for the CDR3: TGTGCCAGCAGCTCATCAAACAGGGGCGCGGAAGCTTTCTTT. Protein product: CASSSSNRGAEAFF.

The chain recombines TRBV9 with TRBJ2-5; 8 nucleotides line up with TRBD2. The V gene's germline CDR1 is SGDLS and CDR2 YYNGEE. The CDR3 extends over 15 amino acids. Trimming cost V 7 bases and J 5 bases; bases outside gene matches: 13. CDR3 bases: TGTGCCAGCGGAGCGGGAGTGAATAGGGGGGAGACCCAGTACTTC. Residues: CASGAGVNRGETQYF.

CDR3 in amino acids: CASSADRGTSYEQYF. The CDR3 nucleotides read TGTGCCAGCAGTGCAGACAGGGGGACCTCCTACGAGCAGTACTTC. The V gene is TRBV27, the J gene TRBJ2-7; 9 bases fit TRBD1. Germline-derived CDR1 and CDR2 are MNHEY and SMNVEV (reference sequence). The junction had 5 bases not matched to a gene; V was cut back by 5 bases and J by 0 bases. The CDR3 runs to 15 residues.

The chain couples TRBV5-4 to TRBJ2-2; perhaps TRBD2 as D (6 bases). The CDR3 is made up of 15 amino acids. V shed 3 bases and J shed 5 bases, with 14 bases lying between them. Germline V lookup: CDR1 SGHNT, CDR2 YYREEE (reference sequence). CDR3 bases: TGTGCCAGCAGCTGGGGTGGCGGGGCAACCGGGGAGCTGTTTTTT. This encodes CASSWGGGATGELFF.

This clone has only a few counts. The same CDR3 can be traced to other DNA sequences in this sample. The chain has TRBV2 and TRBJ2-5, with 12 bases fitting TRBD2. Germline-derived CDR1 and CDR2 are SNHLY and FYNNEI. Trimming cost V 1 base and J 5 bases; bases outside gene matches: 5. CDR3 length: 16 amino acids. The CDR3 sequence is CASSEGLAGGQETQYF. The CDR3 bases are TGTGCCAGCAGTGAAGGTCTAGCGGGAGGGCAGGAGACCCAGTACTTC.

In this sample, this clone turned up a few times. V gene TRBV5-5 combines with J gene TRBJ2-2, with D hard to call. Trimming stripped 0 bases from V and 2 bases from J, with 5 bases between. The CDR3 has 14 amino acids. Germline CDR1 reads SGHKS; CDR2 reads YYEKEE (reference sequence). This CDR3 is CASSLGINTGELFF. The DNA for the CDR3 is TGTGCCAGCAGCTTGGGTATCAACACCGGGGAGCTGTTTTTT.

The rearrangement links TRBV7-3 to TRBJ1-1, with D possibly matching TRBD1 (6 bases). The ends were cut back, 3 bases at V and 9 bases at J, with 14 bases in the middle. CDR1 and CDR2 (germline): SGHTA, FQGTGA. CDR3 length equals 13 residues. In nucleotides, the CDR3 is TGTGCCAGCAGCTTGACCCGACAGGATAAAGCTTTCTTT. Translated: CASSLTRQDKAFF.

This rearrangement joins TRBV5-4 to TRBJ1-4, with no clear D. CDR1 and CDR2 from the germline V gene are SGHNT and YYREEE (reference sequence). V was clipped by 0 bases and J by 6 bases, with 9 bases between them. The CDR3 contains 14 residues. As DNA, the CDR3 is TGTGCCAGCAGCTTGGCAGGCCAGGATGAAAAACTGTTTTTT. It translates to CASSLAGQDEKLFF.

The V call is TRBV6-5, the J call TRBJ1-2; a possible D gene is TRBD1 (6 bases). CDR1 and CDR2 from the germline V gene are MNHEY and SVGAGI. Trimming cost V 8 bases and J 4 bases, with 17 bases left between them. The CDR3 runs to 14 residues. The CDR3 coding sequence is TGTGCCAGCTCTATCCCACAGGGCGGCTATGGCTACACCTTC. This gives the protein CASSIPQGGYGYTF.

This chain links TRBV4-3 with TRBJ2-1; D is unresolved. In germline, CDR1 is LGHNA, CDR2 YSLEER. The germline V and J ends were trimmed by 0 bases and 1 base, with 10 bases remaining between them. The CDR3 length is 16 residues. Written as DNA, the CDR3 is TGCGCCAGCAGCCAAGATCGCAGTTATTCCTACAATGAGCAGTTCTTC. Translated, it gives CASSQDRSYSYNEQFF.

V usage is TRBV5-1 and J usage is TRBJ1-3; possible D gene TRBD1, 5 bases. The germline V gene encodes CDR1 SGHRS and CDR2 YFSETQ. The CDR3 covers 15 residues. V was pared by 2 bases and J by 7 bases, with 16 bases between. The CDR3 coding sequence is TGCGCCAGCAGCTTTGATCCAGGGAAGGAGAACACCATATATTTT. Amino acid sequence: CASSFDPGKENTIYF.

The genes are TRBV19 and TRBJ1-3; D gene uncertain. CDR3 length equals 15 residues. CDR1 is LNHDA, CDR2 SQIVND, per germline (reference sequence). Trimming pared 7 bases from V and 0 bases from J, leaving 13 bases between. As DNA, the CDR3 is TGTGCCAGTACTCCAAACTTCCTCTCTGGAAACACCATATATTTT. This sequence encodes CASTPNFLSGNTIYF.

The gene calls are TRBV9 and TRBJ2-7, with TRBD2 as a possible D gene (5 bases). The CDR3 sequence is 15 residues long. The V gene lost 2 bases and the J gene lost 2 bases, with 14 bases spanning the gap. CDR1 and CDR2 (germline): SGDLS, YYNGEE. CDR3 in DNA: TGTGCCAGCAGCGTGGAGGCATTACCTACCTACGAGCAGTACTTC. The encoded protein is CASSVEALPTYEQYF.

The genes are TRBV19 and TRBJ1-1; D unclear. CDR1 LNHDA and CDR2 SQIVND come from the germline V gene (reference sequence). V was cut by 2 bases and J by 5 bases, with 9 bases left in between. The CDR3 consists of 13 residues. This CDR3 is CASSIWRGTEAFF. The CDR3 DNA sequence: TGTGCCAGTAGTATATGGCGGGGAACTGAAGCTTTCTTT.

J is TRBJ2-5 and V is TRBV5-1, with D perhaps matching TRBD2 (6 bases). The germline CDR1 and CDR2 sequences are SGHRS and YFSETQ. The CDR3 runs to 15 residues. V lost 4 bases, J lost 4 bases, and 17 bases lay in between. Written as DNA, the CDR3 is TGCGCCAGCAGCCGGTCGGGCGATAGCGGAGAGACCCAGTACTTC. Translating gives CASSRSGDSGETQYF.

The chain couples TRBV28 to TRBJ2-7, with 9 positions matching TRBD1. V gave up 5 bases and J gave up 2 bases; unmatched junction bases: 10. The CDR3 has 16 amino acids. Per germline, CDR1 MDHEN and CDR2 SYDVKM. This CDR3 is CASSGPGTGTTYEQYF. The CDR3 bases are TGTGCCAGCAGTGGCCCCGGGACAGGGACAACCTACGAGCAGTACTTC.

The chain carries TRBV6-5 and TRBJ1-6; D ambiguous. V was cut by 7 bases and J by 9 bases, with 16 bases left in between. The CDR3 runs 14 residues. Germline assignment: CDR1 MNHEY and CDR2 SVGAGI. The CDR3 nucleotides read TGTGCCAGCATAAAGCCGGGTTGGGTTTCACCCCTCCACTTT. Amino acid sequence: CASIKPGWVSPLHF.

This clone showed up just a few times. The chain combines TRBV6-1 with TRBJ2-1, with 7 bases aligning to TRBD1. The germline V gene encodes CDR1 MNHNS and CDR2 SASEGT. V lost 2 bases, J lost 4 bases, and 11 bases stayed unmatched. The CDR3 spans 17 residues. CDR3 sequence reads: CASSELVGTDLYNEQFF. The CDR3 DNA is TGTGCCAGCAGTGAACTAGTGGGGACAGATCTTTACAATGAGCAGTTCTTC.

This sequence joins TRBV3-1 (or the pseudogene TRBV3-2) and TRBJ2-1; TRBD1 matches 7 bases. The CDR3 totals 15 residues. Germline trimming cut 6 bases from V and 4 bases from J; bases unmatched to any gene: 9. Germline V gives CDR1 LGHDT, CDR2 YNNKEL (reference sequence). Here the CDR3 reads CASSLRGFYYNEQFF. In nucleotides, the CDR3 is TGTGCCAGCAGTCTCAGGGGGTTTTATTACAATGAGCAGTTCTTC.

In this sample, this clone turned up once. This chain links TRBV30 with TRBJ2-2; possible D gene TRBD2, 6 bases. Germline V gives CDR1 GTSNPN, CDR2 SVGIG (reference sequence). CDR3 length equals 17 residues. The V gene lost 0 bases and the J gene lost 5 bases, with 19 bases spanning the gap. The CDR3 DNA reads TGTGCCTGGAGTGTAGCGAGGCTGTCCCGGGGGACCGGGGAGCTGTTTTTT. It specifies CAWSVARLSRGTGELFF. The entire variable domain, with the rest obtained from reference TRBV30 and TRBJ2-2, is as follows: SQTIHQWPATLVQPVGSPLSLECTVEGTSNPNLYWYRQAAGRGLQLLFYSVGIGQISSEVPQNLSASRPQDRQFILSSKKLLLSDSGFYLCAWSVARLSRGTGELFFGEGSRLTVL.